This T cell receptor (beta chain) was found in a study of regulatory T cells in long-lasting Graves disease. Building the TCR beta libraries relied on iRepertoire HTBI primers, and CDR3 regions underwent Arm-PCR. TCRdb passed the multiplex PCR reads through MiXCR, listing each CDR3 protein once. The sample holds 400,000 to 500,000 distinct CDR3 sequences; 16% are singletons and the top ten take less than 30%. Specified time point: newly diagnosed GD, antithyroid drugs for less than 3 months. PBMC-extracted RNA yielded the TCR library. This clonotype was detected ten times or more. Germline V lookup: CDR1 SGHTA, CDR2 FQGNSA. This CDR3 is built from 13 residues. The germline V and J ends were trimmed by 1 base and 4 bases, with 8 bases remaining between them. These data are also associated with another study on T cells in Graves' hyperthyroidism and ophthalmopathy.

The sample in question was peripheral blood mononuclear cells (PBMCs), obtained at new diagnosis, from a patient treated with antithyroid drugs. The chain employs TRBV7-2 and TRBJ2-7; D not resolved. The TCR was taken from a woman under 30 with Graves disease. CDR3 DNA: TGTGCCAGCAGCTTAGAGTCAACTTACGAGCAGTACTTC. Amino acid sequence: CASSLESTYEQYF.